This T cell receptor (beta chain) derives from a study of graft-versus-host responses after intestinal transplantation (dated by TCRdb to about 2021). Context from the whole study: The transplants that recipients received were multivisceral, liver-intestinal, or isolated intestinal. Every recipient was given anti-thymocyte globulin induction, followed by approximately 3 years of maintenance tacrolimus and steroids. After intestinal transplantation, graft-versus-host and host-versus-graft alloreactive T cell clones in the graft, circulation and bone marrow were tracked using bulk TCR-beta CDR3 sequencing. Alloreactive clones were identified by sequencing pre-transplant mixed lymphocyte reaction products and comparing these products with unstimulated pre-transplant donor and recipient T cells. A cohort of more than 20 intestinal transplant recipients, including one retransplant, was enrolled, and a few patients lacking pretransplant specimens were excluded. A peak of at least 4% donor T cells among recipient peripheral blood mononuclear cells was the definition used for donor T cell macrochimerism. Rather than going through the commercial service, samples from three later patients were sequenced in-house on an Illumina MiSeq and processed with MiXCR.

Details on this clone: The specificity of this receptor is unknown. Qualities for individual bases were not recorded, and no much larger clone is one base off.

Receptor libraries were prepared by the immunoSEQ multiplex PCR assay. For most patients, genomic DNA was isolated using the Qiagen DNeasy Blood and Tissue Kit and was shipped frozen to Adaptive Biotechnologies for TCR sequencing. Adaptive Biotechnologies carried out high-throughput TCR-beta CDR3 sequencing of genomic DNA for most patients. As for the original processing: TCR sequencing data for some 19 patients were retrieved from Adaptive's ImmunoSEQ software; a few other patients were processed with MiXCR and VDJtools. To correct CD4 versus CD8 sorting errors, any sequence found in both subsets at a frequency ratio below 5:1 was removed. CDR3 nucleotide sequences shared by donor and recipient were removed because the origin of these sequences could not be assigned. Alloreactive clones required at least 2-fold expansion over unstimulated cells and minimum CFSE-low frequency of 0.002% (template counts) or 0.001% (read counts). Clones were considered mappable if detected in sequenced pre-transplant spleen, lymph node, or MLR CFSE-low populations of the donor or recipient. The cumulative frequency of alloreactive clones was calculated as a percentage of all sequences, weighted by copy number. The table was pulled from immuneACCESS by TCRdb, which kept in-frame rearrangements only. Such tables lose some clones; where checked, under half of the loss comes from unresolved V genes, and the rest has no known cause. That table furnishes V, J and clone size, whereas the DNA furnished D and trimming. The sample records approximately 130,000 clones, 85% to 95% of which are singletons. The top ten hold approximately 0.17% of the sample.

Results and caveats for the whole study, not just this receptor: GvH clones turned up in recipient bone marrow, with some appearing earlier in ileal mucosa or blood, a pattern consistent with an intestinal mucosal origin. In patients with donor T cell macrochimerism, the allografts had high GvH to HvG T cell clonal ratios. The conclusions were limited by the relatively low number and heterogeneity of the intestinal transplant patients. Early after transplant, declines in HvG clones were associated with peak levels of circulating GvH clones.

For CDR1 and CDR2, the germline V gene lists WSHSY and SAAADI. V drops 6 bases and J drops 9 bases, leaving 15 bases in between. Including the terminal cysteine and phenylalanine, the CDR3 comprises 13 residues. Only the CDR3 DNA stays, 39 bases, in frame from base 1. The sample's time point, from its label and the paper: cells obtained before transplantation from donor or recipient. CD3+CD4+ and CD3+CD8+ populations were FACS-sorted from unstimulated pre-transplant donor and recipient cells taken from spleen or lymph nodes. The sequence links TRBV10-2 to TRBJ2-1, with no confidently assigned D gene. The sequences come from unstimulated CD4+ T cells sorted from spleen or lymph node cells, collected before intestinal transplant. The receptor was derived from a human donor who received an intestinal transplant. The CDR3: CASSPNPGREQFF. The nucleotide sequence is given as TGCGCCAGCAGCCCGAACCCCGGGCGTGAGCAGTTCTTC.